The clone carrying this TCR beta chain was recorded at least ten times. The antigen remains undetermined. The observed sequence ends 3 residues before the CDR3 terminus, with the missing tail filled in from the germline J gene. Aged roughly 9 to 64 years, CVID subjects averaged about 38 years old. Replacement immunoglobulin had been given to every CVID subject for at least one year. Each donor provided roughly 4.5 to 9 ml of heparinized whole blood. The data derive from a study of T cell clonality in common variable immunodeficiency. Study conclusions and caveats: Compared with controls, CVID subjects had fewer shared TCRbeta clones. Reportedly, TCR beta sequences from common variable immunodeficiency showed fewer deletions and N-nucleotide insertions.

The germline V gene has CDR1 SGHDN and CDR2 FVKESK. The CDR3 extends over 19 amino acids. J was trimmed by 3 bases and V by 3 bases; bases with no gene match: 16. TCRdb's table, derived via immunoSEQ multiplex PCR, lists solely in-frame clones and lacks some. The repertoire has 7,000 to 9,500 clones, none seen only once; the ten largest take roughly 3.9%. The receptor was derived from a human donor with common variable immunodeficiency. The rearrangement links TRBV14 to TRBJ2-1; 8 bases align to TRBD2. The sequenced sample was peripheral blood mononuclear cells. The sequenced CDR3 bases are TGTGCCAGCAGCCATTTAGCGGGGCAAGCAAGCAAAGTCTACAATGAG. It is translated as CASSHLAGQASKVYNE. The whole CDR3 protein is CASSHLAGQASKVYNEQFF.